This T cell receptor beta chain emerged from a study of blood T cell repertoires in COVID-19. As for the study in general: The samples span acute and convalescent COVID-19 from the United States, Italy and Spain. PBMCs, B-cell-depleted T cells, or T cells were the source of the cDNA or gDNA that made up the material.

The V gene end was trimmed by 1 base and the J gene end by 3 bases; junction bases not matched to a gene: 11. The CDR3 extends over 18 amino acids. The germline CDR1 and CDR2 sequences are LNHNV and YYDKDF (reference sequence). Per the authors' pipeline: For nucleated cells, counts were estimated from reference gene primer amplification. Generated by immunoSEQ multiplex PCR, the TCRdb table keeps only in-frame clones and is missing some. From that table come the V and J calls and clone size; the DNA was used to work out D and trimming. The sample has 90,000 to 120,000 clones, around 90% seen once; the top ten hold less than 1.5%.

Sequencing used peripheral blood. This rearrangement joins TRBV15 to TRBJ2-7; 11 nucleotides align to TRBD2. The clonotype was recovered from a woman aged 30 to 39 with acute or convalescent COVID-19. The CDR3 bases are TGTGCCACCAGCAGAGTTAGGCTAGCGGGAGGTCCGGTCTACGAGCAGTACTTC. Its translation: CATSRVRLAGGPVYEQYF.